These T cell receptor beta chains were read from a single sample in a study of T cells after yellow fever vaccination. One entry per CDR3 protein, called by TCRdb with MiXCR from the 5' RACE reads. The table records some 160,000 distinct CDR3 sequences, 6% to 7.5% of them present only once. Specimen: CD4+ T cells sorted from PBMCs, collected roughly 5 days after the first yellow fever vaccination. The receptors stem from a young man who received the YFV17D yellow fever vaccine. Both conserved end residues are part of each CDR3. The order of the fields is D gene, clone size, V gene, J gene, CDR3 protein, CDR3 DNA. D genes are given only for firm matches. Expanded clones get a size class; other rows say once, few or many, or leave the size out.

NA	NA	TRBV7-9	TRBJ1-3	CASSTRTGNTIYF	TGTGCCAGCAGCACCCGTACGGGAAACACCATATATTTT
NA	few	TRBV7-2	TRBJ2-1	CASCNPTGFDEQFF	TGTGCCAGCTGCAATCCTACGGGGTTCGATGAGCAGTTCTTC
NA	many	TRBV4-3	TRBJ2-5	CASSQGAHYGEQETQYF	TGCGCCAGCAGCCAAGGGGCTCATTATGGGGAACAAGAGACCCAGTACTTC
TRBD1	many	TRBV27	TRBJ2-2	CASSRDRVIPGELFF	TGTGCCAGCAGCCGGGACAGGGTGATCCCCGGGGAGCTGTTTTTT
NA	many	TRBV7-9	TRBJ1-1	CASSLWGRITMNTEAFF	TGTGCCAGCAGCTTATGGGGGCGGATAACCATGAACACTGAAGCTTTCTTT
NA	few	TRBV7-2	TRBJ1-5	CASSRTSQPQHF	TGTGCCAGCAGTCGTACTAGCCAGCCCCAGCATTTT
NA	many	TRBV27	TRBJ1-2	CASSLTATRIYYGYTF	TGTGCCAGCAGCCTTACGGCGACCCGGATTTACTATGGCTACACCTTC
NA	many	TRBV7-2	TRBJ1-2	CASSPDDYGYTF	TGTGCCAGCAGCCCAGATGACTATGGCTACACCTTC
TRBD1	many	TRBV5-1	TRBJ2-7	CASSLVAGGVSYEQYF	TGCGCCAGCAGCTTGGTAGCAGGGGGCGTCTCCTACGAGCAGTACTTC
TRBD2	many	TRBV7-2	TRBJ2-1	CASSFLSNSGGYIEQFF	TGTGCCAGCAGCTTCCTCTCTAACAGCGGGGGTTACATTGAGCAGTTCTTC
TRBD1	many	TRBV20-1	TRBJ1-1	CSANRDRGFAFF	TGCAGTGCTAACCGGGACAGGGGCTTTGCTTTCTTT
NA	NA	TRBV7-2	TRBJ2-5	CASSFRATGETQYF	TGTGCCAGCAGCTTCCGGGCTACGGGAGAGACCCAGTACTTC
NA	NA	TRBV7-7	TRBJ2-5	CASSLDSGGTQYF	TGTGCTAGCAGCTTAGACTCCGGAGGGACCCAGTACTTC
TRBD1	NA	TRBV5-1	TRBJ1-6	CASRLPGQGNSPLHF	TGCGCCAGCAGACTACCGGGACAGGGGAATTCACCCCTCCACTTT
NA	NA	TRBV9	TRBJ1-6	CASSETWGRDSPLHF	TGTGCCAGCAGCGAAACATGGGGGAGGGATTCACCCCTCCACTTT
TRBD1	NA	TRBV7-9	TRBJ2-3	CASSSSRDRGHTQYF	TGTGCCAGCAGTTCTTCCCGGGACAGGGGACATACGCAGTATTTT
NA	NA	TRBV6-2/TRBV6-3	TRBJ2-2	CASSSLLTGELFF	TGTGCCAGCAGTTCACTCCTCACCGGGGAGCTGTTTTTT
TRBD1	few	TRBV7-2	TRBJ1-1	CASSLDAGGTEAFF	TGTGCCAGCAGCTTAGATGCAGGGGGCACTGAAGCTTTCTTT
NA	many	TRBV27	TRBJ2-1	CASSQGFLVNEQFF	TGTGCCAGCAGCCAAGGGTTCTTGGTCAATGAGCAGTTCTTC
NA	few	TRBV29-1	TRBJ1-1	CSVARGRGGGLNTEAFF	TGCAGCGTCGCCCGGGGGAGGGGCGGCGGGTTGAACACTGAAGCTTTCTTT
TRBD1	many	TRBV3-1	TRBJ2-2	CASSQGTVFGELFF	TGTGCCAGCAGCCAGGGGACAGTCTTCGGGGAGCTGTTTTTT
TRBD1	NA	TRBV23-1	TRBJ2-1	CASSQLGQGGYNEQFF	TGCGCCAGCAGTCAATTGGGACAGGGGGGCTACAATGAGCAGTTCTTC
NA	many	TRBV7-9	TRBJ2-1	CASSSSGGRTYNEQFF	TGTGCCAGCAGCTCAAGCGGCGGCCGAACCTACAATGAGCAGTTCTTC
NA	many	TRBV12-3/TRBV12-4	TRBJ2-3	CASNSRGIHPDTQYF	TGTGCCAGCAATAGCCGGGGGATACATCCAGATACGCAGTATTTT
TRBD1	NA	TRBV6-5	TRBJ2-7	CASSSPKPGQGFYEQYF	TGTGCCAGCAGTTCTCCTAAACCGGGACAGGGCTTCTACGAGCAGTACTTC
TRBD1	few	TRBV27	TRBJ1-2	CASSLTGGSGYTF	TGTGCCAGCAGTCTTACAGGGGGATCTGGCTACACCTTC
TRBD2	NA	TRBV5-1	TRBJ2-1	CASSLDAREGSYNEQFF	TGCGCCAGCAGCTTAGATGCCCGGGAGGGCTCCTACAATGAGCAGTTCTTC
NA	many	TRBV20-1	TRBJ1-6	CSAGRGQYNSPLHF	TGCAGTGCCGGAAGGGGACAATATAATTCACCCCTCCACTTT
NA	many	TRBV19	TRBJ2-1	CASSIKSGTRGNNEQFF	TGTGCCAGTAGTATAAAAAGCGGGACAAGGGGGAACAATGAGCAGTTCTTC
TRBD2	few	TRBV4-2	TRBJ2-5	CASSHLYPSGGTQNATQYF	TGTGCCAGCAGCCACCTATATCCTAGCGGGGGGACGCAGAATGCGACCCAGTACTTC
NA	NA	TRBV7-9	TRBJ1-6	CASSPGQSNNSPLHF	TGTGCCAGCAGCCCAGGGCAGTCAAATAATTCACCCCTCCACTTT
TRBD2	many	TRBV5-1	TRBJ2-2	CASSLPGTSGFTGELFF	TGCGCCAGCAGCTTGCCGGGGACTAGCGGTTTTACCGGGGAGCTGTTTTTT
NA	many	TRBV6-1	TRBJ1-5	CASSEGTASNQPQHF	TGTGCCAGCAGTGAAGGGACAGCAAGCAATCAGCCCCAGCATTTT